The 27 T cell receptor beta chains below were found in one sample sequenced in a study of T cells in Graves' hyperthyroidism and ophthalmopathy (dated by TCRdb to between 2018 and 2020). Library preparation used multiplex PCR. The instrument was an Illumina HiSeq 2000. The TCR beta CDR3 regions were amplified from RNA transcripts. A first-round RT-PCR of the TCR CDR3 used the HTBI primer set with the Qiagen OneStep RT-PCR kit. TCRdb cleaned the public reads at Q25 with fastp, built clones with MiXCR and kept in-frame beta chains. Every entry covers one CDR3 protein and lists the most common genes and DNA from its rows. The sample contains a few hundred thousand distinct CDR3 sequences, around 20% of them found a single time. The leading ten clones occupy roughly 29% of the sample. Sequenced: blood. The origin of the receptors is a man between 18 and 29 years old with Graves' hyperthyroidism.

This clonotype was observed many times. The junction differs from germline at one of its ends, possibly a read error. The J gene is TRBJ1-1, the V gene TRBV12-3 or TRBV12-4; D uncertain. The CDR3 runs to 13 residues. This CDR3 is CAGSWSGNTEAFF. DNA of the CDR3: TGTGCCGGCAGCTGGTCAGGGAACACTGAAGCTTTCTTT.

In this sample, this clonotype turned up many times. J is TRBJ1-1 and V is TRBV2; 8 bases are a match to TRBD1. Trimming removed 5 bases from V and 5 bases from J; junction bases left unmatched: 7. The germline gives CDR1 SNHLY, CDR2 FYNNEI. The CDR3 contains 14 residues. The CDR3 here is CASSRQGIWTEAFF. In nucleotides, the CDR3 is TGTGCCAGCAGTCGACAGGGGATTTGGACTGAAGCTTTCTTT.

For this clonotype: This could be a read error, since a much larger clone is one nucleotide away. This chain links TRBV20-1 with TRBJ1-3; 10 bases align to TRBD1. The germline gives CDR1 DFQATT, CDR2 SNEGSKA (reference sequence). The V and J ends lost 3 bases and 0 bases, in that order; junction bases with no gene match: 17. The CDR3 length is 20 residues. The CDR3 sequence: CSASPLTGTGARVSGNTIYF. In DNA, the CDR3 is TGCAGTGCTAGCCCCCTCACCGGGACAGGGGCGCGTGTCTCTGGAAACACCATATATTTT.

This clonotype has a count of ten or more. The chain has TRBV27 and TRBJ1-1; a weak D match, TRBD1 (5 bases). V lost 5 bases and J lost 0, with 19 bases in between. The CDR3 runs 17 residues. The germline V gene has CDR1 MNHEY and CDR2 SMNVEV (reference sequence). The CDR3 loop is CASSVDYPGQLNTEAFF. CDR3 sequence (DNA): TGTGCCAGCAGTGTAGATTACCCCGGACAACTGAACACTGAAGCTTTCTTT.

This clonotype was seen a few times. The chain combines TRBV9 with TRBJ1-3, with D perhaps TRBD1 (6 bases). V gave up 5 bases and J gave up 3 bases, with 9 bases separating them. Per the germline V gene, CDR1 is SGDLS and CDR2 is YYNGEE. CDR3 length: 13 amino acids. In DNA form, the CDR3 reads TGTGCCAGCAGGAAACAGGGTGGAAACACCATATATTTT. It specifies CASRKQGGNTIYF.

The table lists this clonotype with many counts. The V gene is TRBV7-9, the J gene TRBJ2-5; D uncertain. The V end lost 6 bases, the J end lost 3 bases, and 14 bases lay between the germline ends. Germline CDR1 and CDR2: SEHNR and FQNEAQ (reference sequence). CDR3 length: 14 residues. The CDR3 DNA sequence: TGTGCCAGCAGGCCGAAGGTGGGTGAAGAGACCCAGTACTTC. This codes for CASRPKVGEETQYF.

There are a few counts of this clonotype. CDR3 coding DNA: TGCAGCGTTGAAGGAACTGGGACTAGCACAGATACGCAGTATTTT. Encoded protein: CSVEGTGTSTDTQYF. The gene calls are TRBV29-1 and TRBJ2-3; D perhaps matches TRBD2 (6 bases). The V end lost 1 base, the J end lost 0 bases, and 11 bases lay between the germline ends. The length of the CDR3 is 15 residues. Germline V gene sequence: CDR1 SQVTM, CDR2 ANQGSEA.

This clonotype was counted many times. The J gene is TRBJ1-6, the V gene TRBV28, with TRBD1 as a possible D gene (6 bases). V was trimmed by 4 bases and J by 12 bases, leaving 19 bases between them. This CDR3 is built from 15 residues. Per the germline V gene, CDR1 is MDHEN and CDR2 is SYDVKM. The CDR3 protein is CASSSRTAKLVPLHF. In nucleotides, the CDR3 is TGTGCCAGCAGTTCCCGGACAGCTAAGTTAGTACCCCTCCACTTT.

This clonotype was detected a few times. The chain combines TRBV4-1 with TRBJ2-7; 8 positions match TRBD1. The CDR3 covers 17 residues. Trimming removed 3 bases from V and 4 bases from J; junction bases left unmatched: 14. CDR1 and CDR2 (germline): MGHRA, YSYEKL. The CDR3 DNA reads as TGCGCCAGCAGCCAGGGCTTCTCTCAGGGGGCAATGTACGAGCAGTACTTC. It is translated as CASSQGFSQGAMYEQYF.

This clonotype was detected only a few times. The CDR3 region has the DNA TGTGCCAGCAGCCGCCCGGGACAGAGTCCAATAGGAGAGACCCAGTACTTC. This translates into CASSRPGQSPIGETQYF. The rearrangement uses TRBV5-4 and TRBJ2-5; 7 nucleotides align to TRBD1. The CDR3 is 17 amino acids. Germline-derived CDR1 and CDR2 are SGHNT and YYREEE (reference sequence). V lost 4 bases and J lost 4; bases outside the gene matches: 16.

Many counts were recorded for this clonotype. The chain joins TRBV20-1 to TRBJ2-5, with D tentatively TRBD2 (5 bases). The CDR3 sequence is 12 residues long. The germline CDR1 and CDR2 sequences are DFQATT and SNEGSKA (reference sequence). The germline V and J ends were trimmed by 6 bases and 2 bases, with 10 bases remaining between them. CDR3 sequence: CSALPGQETQYF. The DNA of the CDR3 is TGCAGTGCCCTACCGGGACAAGAGACCCAGTACTTC.

Note on this clonotype: This clone may be a read error of a much larger clone one base away. The CDR3 DNA reads TGTGCCACCCGCCGGGACAGGTTCATGAACACTGAAGCTTGCTTT. This codes for CATRRDRFMNTEACF. The chain recombines TRBV10-3 with TRBJ1-1; TRBD1 matches 8 bases. From germline, CDR1 is ENHRY and CDR2 SYGVKD. This CDR3 spans 15 amino acids.

This clonotype has ten or more counts. The chain employs TRBV28 and TRBJ2-7, with TRBD2 matching 10 bases. Losses at the gene ends were 6 bases for V and 4 bases for J; bases not matched to a gene: 12. Looked up from germline, CDR1 is MDHEN and CDR2 is SYDVKM. There are 16 residues in the CDR3. DNA of the CDR3: TGTGCCAGCAGCCCTGCTGTTAGCGGGAGGATTTACGAGCAGTACTTC. As protein: CASSPAVSGRIYEQYF.

The chain couples TRBV12-3 or TRBV12-4 to TRBJ2-4; the D is unclear. Trimming stripped 1 base from V and 6 bases from J, with 7 bases between. The length of the CDR3 is 13 residues. The CDR3 is CASSLGHRNIQYF. The CDR3 DNA sequence: TGTGCCAGCAGTTTAGGACACCGAAACATTCAGTACTTC.

J is TRBJ2-2 and V is TRBV2; 9 nucleotides align to TRBD2. V lost 7 bases, J lost 2 bases, and 2 bases stayed unmatched. Looked up from germline, CDR1 is SNHLY and CDR2 is FYNNEI. This CDR3 contains 14 residues. The chain's CDR3 is CASKGTSNTGELFF. The CDR3 nucleotides are TGTGCCAGCAAGGGGACTAGCAACACCGGGGAGCTGTTTTTT.

V usage is TRBV25-1 and J usage is TRBJ2-7, with 8 bases identical to TRBD1. Germline assignment: CDR1 MGHDK and CDR2 SYGVNS. J gave up 0 bases and V 3 bases, and 10 bases lay outside the gene matches. The CDR3 length is 17 residues. CDR3 nucleotide sequence: TGTGCCAGCAGTGATATCTCCGGACAGGGCGCCTCCTACGAGCAGTACTTC. Its protein is CASSDISGQGASYEQYF.

The genes are TRBV4-1 and TRBJ1-2; weak D call: TRBD1 (6 bases). Germline V CDR1 and CDR2: MGHRA, YSYEKL. This CDR3 has 14 amino acids. V lost 1 base and J lost 7, with 13 bases in between. The CDR3 is CASSQAAPGAGYTF. The DNA of the CDR3 is TGCGCCAGCAGCCAAGCCGCGCCGGGGGCTGGCTACACCTTC.

This chain connects TRBV12-3 or TRBV12-4 to TRBJ2-2; TRBD1 matches at 8 bases. The CDR3 consists of 15 residues. V was clipped by 7 bases and J by 7 bases; unmatched bases: 11. The chain's CDR3 is CASNLGQGIGGELFF. The CDR3 DNA sequence: TGTGCCAGCAACCTAGGACAGGGTATAGGCGGGGAGCTGTTTTTT.

This clonotype was counted a few times. This chain links TRBV4-1 with TRBJ2-5; 7 bases map to TRBD2. The length of the CDR3 is 18 residues. Germline CDR1 MGHRA, CDR2 YSYEKL. V lost 0 bases, J lost 5 bases, and 15 bases stayed unmatched. Written as DNA, the CDR3 is TGCGCCAGCAGCCAAGATCCCCCCGGAGTAGCGGGCGATGAGACCCAGTACTTC. Translated, it gives CASSQDPPGVAGDETQYF.

Many counts were recorded for this clonotype. The chain combines TRBV7-9 with TRBJ2-7, with 8 bases lining up with TRBD1. Germline trimming cut 1 base from V and 2 bases from J; bases unmatched to any gene: 4. Germline V lookup: CDR1 SEHNR, CDR2 FQNEAQ (reference sequence). The CDR3 is 15 amino acids. CDR3 coding DNA: TGTGCCAGCAGCTTAGGACAGGGGCGGACCTACGAGCAGTACTTC. Translated, it gives CASSLGQGRTYEQYF.

This clonotype was observed many times. V is TRBV29-1 and J is TRBJ2-5; D call uncertain. The germline V gene has CDR1 SQVTM and CDR2 ANQGSEA. Trimming removed 6 bases from V and 4 bases from J, with 6 bases in between. This CDR3 contains 10 residues. Written as DNA, the CDR3 is TGCAGCGTGGAGCTAGAGACCCAGTACTTC. Its protein is CSVELETQYF.

A remark on this clonotype: Possible read error: a much larger clone is one base away. CDR3 nucleotide sequence: TGCAGTGCCCAGGACTACGAGCAGGACTTC. Translated, it gives CSAQDYEQDF. This chain connects TRBV20-1 to TRBJ2-7; D is possibly TRBD2 (6 bases). There are 10 residues in the CDR3. Germline CDR1 reads DFQATT; CDR2 reads SNEGSKA (reference sequence).

This clonotype was seen many times. This chain links TRBV6-1 with TRBJ1-5; 8 bases match TRBD1. Germline values: CDR1 MNHNS, CDR2 SASEGT. This CDR3 is built from 14 residues. V dropped 3 bases and J dropped 3; count of bases not matched to a gene: 1. The CDR3 DNA is TGTGCCAGCAGTGAGGGACAGGTCAATCAGCCCCAGCATTTT. Its translation is CASSEGQVNQPQHF.

This clonotype was seen many times. The V call is TRBV7-2, the J call TRBJ2-5; 9 bases are shared with TRBD2. Germline V gene lookup returns CDR1 SGHTA and CDR2 FQGNSA. V shed 3 bases and J 6 bases; nucleotides not matched to a gene: 11. CDR3 size: 16 residues. CDR3 bases: TGTGCCAGCAGCTTTGGGGCGGGGGGGCTTGAGAAGACCCAGTACTTC. Residues: CASSFGAGGLEKTQYF.

This clonotype has at least ten counts. The rearrangement uses TRBV7-8 and TRBJ1-6; D may be TRBD1 (5 bases). The V gene lost 4 bases and the J gene lost 11 bases, with 18 bases spanning the gap. Per germline, CDR1 SGHVS and CDR2 FQNEAQ. The CDR3 is 15 amino acids. DNA for the CDR3: TGTGCCAGCAGCTCCATGGGACCGACCTCGACACCCCTCCACTTT. Residues: CASSSMGPTSTPLHF.

In this sample, this clonotype turned up many times. The gene calls are TRBV6-2 or TRBV6-3 and TRBJ1-1, with D perhaps matching TRBD1 (6 bases). CDR1 is MNHEY and CDR2 is SVGEGT in the germline V gene. This CDR3 has 13 residues. V lost 6 bases, J lost 6 bases, and 14 bases lay in between. For the CDR3, the DNA is TGTGCCAGCAGACTGGACAGAAGGGCTGAAGCTTTCTTT. Translated: CASRLDRRAEAFF.

Ten or more counts support this clonotype. V and J are TRBV2 and TRBJ1-1, with TRBD1 matching over 8 bases. The CDR3 totals 13 residues. The junction had 4 bases not matched to a gene; V was cut back by 6 bases and J by 4 bases. CDR1 is SNHLY and CDR2 is FYNNEI in the germline V gene. CDR3 loop: CASRVDRGTEAFF. For the CDR3, the DNA is TGTGCCAGCAGGGTAGACAGGGGCACTGAAGCTTTCTTT.